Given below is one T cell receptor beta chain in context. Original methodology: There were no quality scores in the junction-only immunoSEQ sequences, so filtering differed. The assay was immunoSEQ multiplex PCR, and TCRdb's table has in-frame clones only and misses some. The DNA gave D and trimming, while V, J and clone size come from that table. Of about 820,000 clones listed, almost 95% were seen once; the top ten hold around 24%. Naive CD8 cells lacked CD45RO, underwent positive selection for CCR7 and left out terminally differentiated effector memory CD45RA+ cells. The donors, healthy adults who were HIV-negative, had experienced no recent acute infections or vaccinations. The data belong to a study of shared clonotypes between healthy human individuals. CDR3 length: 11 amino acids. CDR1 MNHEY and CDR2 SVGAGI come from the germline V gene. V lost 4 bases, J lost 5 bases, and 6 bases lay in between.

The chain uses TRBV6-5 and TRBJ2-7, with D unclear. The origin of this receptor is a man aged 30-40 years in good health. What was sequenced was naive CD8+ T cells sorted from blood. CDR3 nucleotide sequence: TGTGCCAGCAGTTCCGTCCACGAGCAGTACTTC. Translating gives CASSSVHEQYF.